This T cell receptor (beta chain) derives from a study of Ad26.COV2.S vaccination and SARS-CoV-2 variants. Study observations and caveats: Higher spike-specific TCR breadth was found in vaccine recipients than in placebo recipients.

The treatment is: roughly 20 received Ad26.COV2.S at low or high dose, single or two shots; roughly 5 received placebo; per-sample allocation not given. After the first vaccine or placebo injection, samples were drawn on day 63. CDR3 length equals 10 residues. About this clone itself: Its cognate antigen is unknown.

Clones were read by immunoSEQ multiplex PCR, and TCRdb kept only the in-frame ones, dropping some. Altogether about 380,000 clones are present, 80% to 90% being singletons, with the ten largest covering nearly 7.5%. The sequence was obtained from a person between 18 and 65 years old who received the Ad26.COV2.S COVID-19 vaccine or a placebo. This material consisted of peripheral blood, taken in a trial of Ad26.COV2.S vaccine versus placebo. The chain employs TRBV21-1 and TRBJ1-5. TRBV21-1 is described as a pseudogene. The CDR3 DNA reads TGTGCCAGCAGGGGACAGCCCCAGCATTTT. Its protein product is CASRGQPQHF.